These 7 T cell receptor beta chains were sequenced from one sample in a study of shared clonotypes between healthy human individuals. The repertoire was sequenced with immunoSEQ multiplex PCR; TCRdb's copy has only in-frame clones and lacks some. This table has approximately 470,000 clones, approximately 82% appearing once. The sequenced sample was PBMCs. These receptors were collected from a woman aged 40 to 55 in good health. Some clones in this sample may be carry-over from other donors' samples.

The V call is TRBV5-1, the J call TRBJ2-5; 8 bases line up with TRBD2. The CDR3 is 13 amino acids. Trimming took 4 bases from V and 5 from J; bases not matched to a gene: 4. The germline gives CDR1 SGHRS, CDR2 YFSETQ. For the CDR3, the DNA is TGCGCCAGCAGCCCGACTAGCGCGGAGACCCAGTACTTC. Translating gives CASSPTSAETQYF.

The J gene is TRBJ2-7, the V gene TRBV5-4; D not certain. The V gene's germline CDR1 is SGHNT and CDR2 YYREEE (reference sequence). The CDR3 has 15 residues. V lost 0 bases and J 3 bases, leaving 13 bases between the germline ends. The CDR3 here is CASSLGLPGLYEQYF. The DNA for the CDR3 is TGTGCCAGCAGCTTGGGACTCCCCGGCCTCTACGAGCAGTACTTC.

This clone has just a few counts. The rearrangement uses TRBV30 and TRBJ2-6; TRBD1 agrees at 11 bases. Losses at the gene ends were 6 bases for V and 2 bases for J; bases not matched to a gene: 6. The germline V gene encodes CDR1 GTSNPN and CDR2 SVGIG (reference sequence). CDR3 length: 16 amino acids. CDR3 nucleotide sequence: TGTGCCTGCGGGACAGGGGGAATTGCTGGGGCCAACGTCCTGACTTTC. Residues: CACGTGGIAGANVLTF.

This rearrangement joins TRBV18 to TRBJ1-2; D call uncertain. The V end was cut by 0 bases, the J end by 4 bases, with 9 bases between. The germline V gene encodes CDR1 KGHSH and CDR2 LQKENI. The CDR3 is made up of 14 amino acids. The CDR3 sequence is CASSPPGRSYGYTF. The DNA of the CDR3 is TGTGCCAGCTCACCACCGGGCAGGAGCTATGGCTACACCTTC. Looking up the rest from reference TRBV18 and TRBJ1-2 gives the full variable domain: NAGVMQNPRHLVRRRGQEARLRCSPMKGHSHVYWYRQLPEEGLKFMVYLQKENIIDESGMPKERFSAEFPKEGPSILRIQQVVRGDSAAYFCASSPPGRSYGYTFGSGTRLTVV.

The chain is built from TRBV30 and TRBJ2-1; D perhaps matches TRBD1 (5 bases). This CDR3 has 15 residues. CDR1 is GTSNPN, CDR2 SVGIG, per germline (reference sequence). Trimming cost V 3 bases and J 10 bases, with 22 bases left between them. The CDR3 sequence is CAWSHFGQTRTEQFF. For the CDR3, the DNA is TGTGCCTGGAGCCACTTCGGACAAACCCGGACGGAGCAGTTCTTC.

V usage is TRBV20-1 and J usage is TRBJ2-1, with unresolved D. Looked up from germline, CDR1 is DFQATT and CDR2 is SNEGSKA (reference sequence). The CDR3 loop spans 11 amino acids. Trimming pared 4 bases from V and 2 bases from J, leaving 3 bases between. The CDR3 loop reads CSAMTYNEQFF. The CDR3 DNA follows: TGCAGTGCTATGACCTACAATGAGCAGTTCTTC.

This clone was observed a single time. Other DNA sequences within the sample encode an identical CDR3. The chain is built from TRBV2 and TRBJ2-7; the D gene is possibly TRBD1 (6 bases). CDR1 is SNHLY and CDR2 is FYNNEI in the germline V gene. The V end lost 1 base, the J end lost 2 bases, and 6 bases lay between the germline ends. The length of the CDR3 is 13 residues. CDR3 in amino acids: CASSEEGAYEQYF. The CDR3 DNA reads as TGTGCCAGCAGTGAAGAGGGGGCCTACGAGCAGTACTTC.